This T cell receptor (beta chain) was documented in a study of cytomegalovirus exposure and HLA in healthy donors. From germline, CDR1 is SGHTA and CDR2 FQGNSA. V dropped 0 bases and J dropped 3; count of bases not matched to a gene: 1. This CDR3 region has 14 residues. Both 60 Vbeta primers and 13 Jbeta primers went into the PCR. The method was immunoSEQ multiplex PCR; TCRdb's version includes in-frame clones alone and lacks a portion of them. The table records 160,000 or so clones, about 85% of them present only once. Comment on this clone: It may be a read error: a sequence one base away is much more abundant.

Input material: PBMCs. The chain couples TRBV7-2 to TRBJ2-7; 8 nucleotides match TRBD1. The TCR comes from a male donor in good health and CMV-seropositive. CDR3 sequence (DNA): TGTGCCAGCAGCTTAGCCGGGACAGGCTACGAGCAGTACTTC. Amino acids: CASSLAGTGYEQYF. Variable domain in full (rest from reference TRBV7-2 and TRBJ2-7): GAGVSQSPSNKVTEKGKDVELRCDPISGHTALYWYRQSLGQGLEFLIYFQGNSAPDKSGLPSDRFSAERTGGSVSTLTIQRTQQEDSAVYLCASSLAGTGYEQYFGPGTRLTVT.